What follows describes a single T cell receptor beta chain. Trimming cost V 0 bases and J 1 base, with 10 bases left between them. The CDR3 spans 16 residues. Germline assignment: CDR1 SGHNT and CDR2 YYREEE (reference sequence). This entry comes from a study of blood T cell repertoires in COVID-19. The wider study: Samples representing acute and convalescent COVID-19 were sourced from the United States, Italy and Spain. Sample material is recorded as cDNA or gDNA derived from T cells, B-cell-depleted T cells, or PBMCs.

Per the study methods: By means of reference gene primer amplification, nucleated cell counts were estimated. Sequenced by immunoSEQ multiplex PCR; TCRdb stores in-frame clones only, minus some. V and J calls and clone size are those listed in that table; D and trimming were worked out from the DNA. The profile shows more than 200,000 clones, around four fifths of them singletons. V and J are TRBV5-4 and TRBJ2-2; D is perhaps TRBD1 (5 bases). Sequenced: peripheral blood. This TCR derives from a woman in her fifties or sixties with acute or convalescent COVID-19. CDR3: CASSLERQMNTGELFF. DNA of the CDR3: TGTGCCAGCAGCTTGGAGAGACAGATGAACACCGGGGAGCTGTTTTTT.